This T cell receptor (beta chain) was observed in a study of blood T cell repertoires in COVID-19. Study details: Samples came from the United States, Italy and Spain, spanning acute and convalescent COVID-19. PBMCs, B-cell-depleted T cells, or T cells provided the cDNA or gDNA that made up the material.

Authors' processing steps: Amplification from reference gene primers served as the basis for estimated nucleated cell counts. TCRdb's table, derived via immunoSEQ multiplex PCR, lists solely in-frame clones and lacks some. From that table come the V and J calls and clone size; the DNA was used to work out D and trimming. Of some 35,000 clones in the sample, around four fifths were seen once. What was sequenced was peripheral blood. This TCR was sampled from a man aged 45-65 years with acute or convalescent COVID-19.

The CDR3 here is CASGSLRGLGGYTF. The DNA for the CDR3 is TGTGCCAGCGGGTCGTTAAGAGGGCTGGGTGGCTACACCTTC. The chain recombines TRBV2 with TRBJ1-2; D not certain. CDR3 length: 14 amino acids. Germline loops: CDR1 SNHLY, CDR2 FYNNEI. The V and J ends lost 8 bases and 7 bases respectively, with 20 bases between them.